A selection of T cell receptor beta chains follows, all from one sample in a study of neurological immune-mediated disorders. TCRdb used MiXCR to reprocess the 5' RACE reads, holding one entry per CDR3 protein. The sample lists tens of thousands of distinct CDR3 sequences; around a tenth were seen once. The specimen was PBMCs. These TCRs come from a male donor with HTLV-1-associated myelopathy (HAM/TSP). Both conserved end residues are part of each CDR3. The D gene is left open where the match is weak. Some rows have no size entry. The others give once, few or many, or a class for an expanded clone.

clone size,D gene,J gene,V gene,CDR3 DNA,CDR3 protein
NA,NA,TRBJ1-1,TRBV15,TGTGCCACCAGCAGAGATACGGCTGAAGCTTTCTTT,CATSRDTAEAFF
many,NA,TRBJ1-4,TRBV7-2,TGTGCCAGCAGCCTCAGGGTTACTAATGAAAAACTGTTTTTT,CASSLRVTNEKLFF
few,NA,TRBJ1-1,TRBV7-2,TGTGCCAGCAGCCTTAGCCGAGTCGGAGCTTTCTTT,CASSLSRVGAFF
many,TRBD1,TRBJ1-5,TRBV7-9,TGTGCCAGCAGCTTAGACGGACAGGGAATCAATCAGCCCCAGCATTTT,CASSLDGQGINQPQHF
many,NA,TRBJ2-1,TRBV10-1,TGCGCCAGCCGAGATGGAACAGGGAGCAATGAGCAGTTCTTC,CASRDGTGSNEQFF
many,NA,TRBJ2-7,TRBV6-2/TRBV6-3,TGTGCCAGCAGTTATTCGCCGGGAGCAGAGTACTTC,CASSYSPGAEYF
many,NA,TRBJ2-5,TRBV29-1,TGCAGCGTTGAAGAGGGCCCCCAGACCCAGTACTTC,CSVEEGPQTQYF
many,NA,TRBJ1-5,TRBV6-5,TGTGCCAGCAGGCAGGGAGTTAGCAATCAGCCCCAGCATTTT,CASRQGVSNQPQHF
many,TRBD1,TRBJ2-2,TRBV29-1,TGCAGCGTTGATAGACAGGGGGGCACCGGGGAGCTGTTTTTT,CSVDRQGGTGELFF
NA,TRBD1,TRBJ2-7,TRBV18,TGTGCCAGCTCACCCTCGGCCCAGGGGGCCATATACGAGCAGTACTTC,CASSPSAQGAIYEQYF
many,TRBD2,TRBJ2-1,TRBV5-1,TGCGCCAGCAGCCTGGACGCGGGGGGGGCCGGCAATGAGCAGTTCTTC,CASSLDAGGAGNEQFF
many,NA,TRBJ2-7,TRBV5-1,TGCGCCAGCAGCTTGGAGGGGAACTACGAGCAGTACTTC,CASSLEGNYEQYF
many,NA,TRBJ2-4,TRBV7-9,TGTGCCAGCAGCGTTGCGGGTGGCAAAAACATTCAGTACTTC,CASSVAGGKNIQYF
many,NA,TRBJ1-2,TRBV9,TGTGCCAGCAGCGTAGCGGTATGGGCTGGGACGGATGGCTACACCTTC,CASSVAVWAGTDGYTF
once,TRBD1,TRBJ2-5,TRBV7-2,TGTTCTAGCAGCCTGACAGGGTTTATAGAGACCCAGTACTTC,CSSSLTGFIETQYF